A selection of T cell receptor beta chains follows, all from one sample in a study of blood T cell repertoires in COVID-19. Only in-frame clones appear in the TCRdb table, and some are missing; sequencing was by immunoSEQ multiplex PCR. The sample lists more than 60,000 clones, 86% occurring once. Sequencing was performed on peripheral blood. These TCRs come from a man aged 50-60 years with active COVID-19. The CDR3 runs from the conserved cysteine through the conserved F or W. The D gene is left open where the match is weak. Rows give clone size only sometimes, using once, few, many, or a class for an expanded clone.

TRBD1	TRBV27	TRBJ2-7	few	CASSLDRGTYEQYF	TGTGCCAGCAGTTTGGACAGGGGGACCTACGAGCAGTACTTC
TRBD1	TRBV19	TRBJ1-5	-	CASSMGQGGKQPQHF	TGTGCCAGTAGTATGGGACAGGGGGGAAAGCAGCCCCAGCATTTT
TRBD2	TRBV7-3	TRBJ2-5	-	CASSPGLAGGKETQYF	TGTGCCAGCAGCCCCGGACTAGCGGGGGGGAAGGAGACCCAGTACTTC
TRBD2	TRBV11-2	TRBJ2-1	-	CASSLEGGRYNEQFF	TGTGCCAGCAGCTTAGAAGGCGGGAGGTACAATGAGCAGTTCTTC
TRBD1	TRBV27	TRBJ2-5	-	CASSLYFQGASQETQYF	TGTGCCAGCAGTTTATATTTCCAGGGGGCTAGTCAAGAGACCCAGTACTTC
TRBD2	TRBV3-1/TRBV3-2	TRBJ2-7	-	CASSQVWASGGSYEQYF	TGTGCCAGCAGCCAAGTCTGGGCTAGCGGGGGTTCCTACGAGCAGTACTTC
-	TRBV5-4	TRBJ2-7	-	CASSRVQGSGEQYF	TGTGCCAGCAGCCGGGTACAGGGAAGCGGAGAGCAGTACTTC
TRBD2	TRBV5-5	TRBJ2-2	-	CASSLSLAVNTGELFF	TGTGCCAGCAGCTTGTCCCTAGCGGTGAACACCGGGGAGCTGTTTTTT
-	TRBV24-1	TRBJ2-2	-	CATGGPTGELFF	TGTGCCACCGGGGGCCCTACCGGGGAGCTGTTTTTT
-	TRBV7-9	TRBJ2-2	-	CASSLAMAAAGELFF	TGTGCCAGCAGCTTAGCAATGGCAGCGGCCGGGGAGCTGTTTTTT
TRBD2	TRBV11-3	TRBJ2-7	-	CASSSGGVVTEQYF	TGTGCCAGCAGCTCGGGGGGGGTAGTGACTGAGCAGTACTTC
-	TRBV11-3	TRBJ1-6	-	CASSPPGGNSPLHF	TGTGCCAGCAGCCCACCCGGGGGTAATTCACCCCTCCACTTT
TRBD1	TRBV7-3	TRBJ2-3	-	CASSRQGTSTDTQYF	TGTGCCAGCAGCAGACAGGGTACTAGCACAGATACGCAGTATTTT
-	TRBV5-1	TRBJ1-2	once	CASSSQDGGAGYTF	TGCGCCAGCAGCTCACAAGACGGGGGGGCTGGCTACACCTTC
TRBD2	TRBV28	TRBJ2-3	few	CASSLIGIPTSGSRTDTQYF	TGTGCCAGCAGTCTCATCGGGATCCCGACTAGCGGGAGTCGGACAGATACGCAGTATTTT
-	TRBV6-1	TRBJ1-2	-	CASSEASQGRNGYTF	TGTGCCAGCAGTGAAGCGTCCCAGGGTCGGAATGGCTACACCTTC
-	TRBV19	TRBJ1-2	-	CASSMGGVNGYTF	TGTGCCAGTAGTATGGGGGGGGTAAATGGCTACACCTTC
-	TRBV4-1	TRBJ2-2	-	CASSQGGGGTGELFF	TGCGCCAGCAGCCAAGGGGGCGGTGGTACCGGGGAGCTGTTTTTT
-	TRBV12-3/TRBV12-4	TRBJ2-1	-	CASSFPASEQFF	TGTGCCAGCAGTTTCCCTGCGTCTGAGCAGTTCTTC
TRBD2	TRBV15	TRBJ2-3	-	CATSVGGGAADTQYF	TGTGCCACCAGTGTGGGCGGGGGGGCCGCAGATACGCAGTATTTT
TRBD1	TRBV5-1	TRBJ1-6	-	CASSSDRDSNSPLHF	TGCGCCAGCAGCTCAGACCGGGACAGCAATTCACCCCTCCACTTT
TRBD2	TRBV4-3	TRBJ2-3	-	CASSQDSSGVPTDTQYF	TGCGCCAGCAGCCAAGATTCCAGCGGGGTGCCCACAGATACGCAGTATTTT
TRBD2	TRBV28	TRBJ2-3	-	CASSLGSLAGATDTQYF	TGTGCCAGCAGTTTGGGTTCCTTGGCGGGAGCCACAGATACGCAGTATTTT